This T cell receptor (beta chain) was captured in a study of cytomegalovirus exposure and HLA in healthy donors. The CDR3 runs to 14 residues. Trimming left V 3 bases short and J 1 base short, with 9 bases between. Germline-derived CDR1 and CDR2 are KGHSH and LQKENI. Using immunoSEQ multiplex PCR, the repertoire was profiled, and TCRdb retains in-frame clones only, with some absent. Of 95,000 to 150,000 clones listed, 94% are singletons. Sequences were obtained from PBMCs. This TCR was recovered from a woman between 18 and 29 years old in good health and CMV-seronegative. The rearrangement joins TRBV18 to TRBJ1-1; TRBD1 is a possible D gene (5 bases). The CDR3 here is CASSPQGSNTEAFF. For the CDR3, the DNA is TGTGCCAGCTCACCGCAGGGTTCGAACACTGAAGCTTTCTTT.